This is a list of T cell receptor beta chains from one sample in a study of long-term antiretroviral therapy in people with HIV. Libraries were prepared by immunoSEQ multiplex PCR; TCRdb keeps only in-frame clonotypes and omits some of them. Of more than 20,000 clones listed, around four fifths are singletons. This specimen was unsorted PBMCs, taken 0.5 years after starting antiretroviral therapy. These receptors originate from a man aged 18-30 years with HIV. Both conserved end residues are part of each CDR3. Each record gives: J gene, CDR3 length, D gene, V gene, clone size, CDR3 DNA, CDR3 protein. D genes are given only for firm matches. A row's size may be missing; if present it is once, few, many or a size class.

j_gene: TRBJ1-1
len: 16
d_gene: .
v_gene: TRBV4-3
abundance: .
CDR3nt: TGCGCCAGCAGCCAAACGGATCCGGGTTGGGACACTGAAGCTTTCTTT
CDR3aa: CASSQTDPGWDTEAFF

j_gene: TRBJ2-7
len: 13
d_gene: TRBD1
v_gene: TRBV5-1
abundance: .
CDR3nt: TGCGCCAGCAGCCCGGACAGGGGGAACGAGCAGTACTTC
CDR3aa: CASSPDRGNEQYF

j_gene: TRBJ2-1
len: 15
d_gene: TRBD1
v_gene: TRBV28
abundance: .
CDR3nt: TGTGCCAGCAGTTCAGGACAGGGGGAACGAGGTGAGCAGTTCTTC
CDR3aa: CASSSGQGERGEQFF

j_gene: TRBJ2-5
len: 14
d_gene: .
v_gene: TRBV13
abundance: few
CDR3nt: TGTGCCAGCAGCTTAAGCCAGGGGAGAGAGACCCAGTACTTC
CDR3aa: CASSLSQGRETQYF

j_gene: TRBJ2-5
len: 14
d_gene: TRBD2
v_gene: TRBV6-5
abundance: .
CDR3nt: TGTGCCAGCAACCCACTAGCGTTCGGAGAGACCCAGTACTTC
CDR3aa: CASNPLAFGETQYF

j_gene: TRBJ2-2
len: 14
d_gene: TRBD2
v_gene: TRBV19
abundance: .
CDR3nt: TGTGCCAGTAGTCTCGAGCGGGGTGGCGGGGAGCTGTTTTTT
CDR3aa: CASSLERGGGELFF

j_gene: TRBJ2-5
len: 13
d_gene: .
v_gene: TRBV6-6
abundance: .
CDR3nt: TGTGCCAGCCGTAGGACAGTCCAAGAGACCCAGTACTTC
CDR3aa: CASRRTVQETQYF

j_gene: TRBJ1-6
len: 17
d_gene: TRBD1
v_gene: TRBV2
abundance: once
CDR3nt: TGTGCCAGCAGTGAAGCTGGACAGGGTTCCTATAATTCACCCCTCCACTTT
CDR3aa: CASSEAGQGSYNSPLHF

j_gene: TRBJ2-1
len: 16
d_gene: .
v_gene: TRBV4-1
abundance: .
CDR3nt: TGCGCCAGCAGCCAAGCACACCCGGGAGCCTGGAATGAGCAGTTCTTC
CDR3aa: CASSQAHPGAWNEQFF

j_gene: TRBJ2-3
len: 17
d_gene: TRBD2
v_gene: TRBV11-2
abundance: .
CDR3nt: TGTGCCAGCAGCCCCGGACTAGCGGGGGGAATCACAGATACGCAGTATTTT
CDR3aa: CASSPGLAGGITDTQYF

j_gene: TRBJ1-5
len: 14
d_gene: .
v_gene: TRBV7-2
abundance: .
CDR3nt: TGTGCCAGCAGCTTAGTGGGTTGGAATCAGCCCCAGCATTTT
CDR3aa: CASSLVGWNQPQHF

j_gene: TRBJ2-7
len: 15
d_gene: .
v_gene: TRBV6-1
abundance: .
CDR3nt: TGTGCCAGCAGTGAAGTGTCCGGGACACACTACGAGCAGTACTTC
CDR3aa: CASSEVSGTHYEQYF

j_gene: TRBJ2-5
len: 15
d_gene: TRBD2
v_gene: TRBV4-3
abundance: .
CDR3nt: TGCGCCAGCAGCCAATTGCGGGGGGGCCAAGAGACCCAGTACTTC
CDR3aa: CASSQLRGGQETQYF

j_gene: TRBJ2-7
len: 15
d_gene: TRBD1
v_gene: TRBV19
abundance: .
CDR3nt: TGTGCCAGTAGTATAGAGGACAGGGGCAGTAACGAGCAGTACTTC
CDR3aa: CASSIEDRGSNEQYF

j_gene: TRBJ2-5
len: 16
d_gene: TRBD1
v_gene: TRBV6-5
abundance: .
CDR3nt: TGTGCCAGCAGTTACTGGGGACAGACTTTACAAGAGACCCAGTACTTC
CDR3aa: CASSYWGQTLQETQYF

j_gene: TRBJ2-7
len: 13
d_gene: .
v_gene: TRBV6-5
abundance: .
CDR3nt: TGTGCCAGCAGTTACTCTCCGTCCTACGAGCAGTACTTC
CDR3aa: CASSYSPSYEQYF

j_gene: TRBJ1-2
len: 18
d_gene: TRBD1
v_gene: TRBV7-2
abundance: once
CDR3nt: TGTGCCAGCAGCTTGACCGGGACAGCAACCCCACAAAACTATGGCTACACCTTC
CDR3aa: CASSLTGTATPQNYGYTF

j_gene: TRBJ1-3
len: 14
d_gene: .
v_gene: TRBV7-9
abundance: .
CDR3nt: TGTGCCAGCAGCCCAGGAAACTCTGGAAACACCATATATTTT
CDR3aa: CASSPGNSGNTIYF

j_gene: TRBJ2-7
len: 12
d_gene: TRBD1
v_gene: TRBV5-6
abundance: once
CDR3nt: TGTGCCAGCAGTCCGGACAGGGAAGTGCAGTACTTC
CDR3aa: CASSPDREVQYF

j_gene: TRBJ2-7
len: 13
d_gene: TRBD1
v_gene: TRBV25-1
abundance: .
CDR3nt: TGTGCAAGGCCCGGGACAGGGACCCGGGAGCAGTACTTC
CDR3aa: CARPGTGTREQYF

j_gene: TRBJ2-3
len: 17
d_gene: .
v_gene: TRBV6-1
abundance: .
CDR3nt: TGTGCCAGCAGTGGAACCTCGGACTTTGCATTTTTAGATACGCAGTATTTT
CDR3aa: CASSGTSDFAFLDTQYF

j_gene: TRBJ2-7
len: 15
d_gene: .
v_gene: TRBV4-3
abundance: .
CDR3nt: TGCGCCAGCAGCCAAGTTACGGGAGTGTACGCCGAGCAGTACTTC
CDR3aa: CASSQVTGVYAEQYF

j_gene: TRBJ1-1
len: 15
d_gene: .
v_gene: TRBV9
abundance: .
CDR3nt: TGTGCCAGCAGCGAAAATGTGGGCAAGAACACTGAAGCTTTCTTT
CDR3aa: CASSENVGKNTEAFF

j_gene: TRBJ2-7
len: 15
d_gene: .
v_gene: TRBV7-6
abundance: .
CDR3nt: TGTGCCAGCAGCTTATCACGGGCGAGCTCCTACGAGCAGTACTTC
CDR3aa: CASSLSRASSYEQYF

j_gene: TRBJ2-5
len: 14
d_gene: TRBD2
v_gene: TRBV7-8
abundance: .
CDR3nt: TGTGCCAGCAGCTCACTAGCGGGGGGGCGGGCCCAGTACTTC
CDR3aa: CASSSLAGGRAQYF

j_gene: TRBJ2-3
len: 17
d_gene: TRBD2
v_gene: TRBV5-4
abundance: .
CDR3nt: TGTGCCAGCAGCTTCCACCGACTAGCGGGGCCCACAGATACGCAGTATTTT
CDR3aa: CASSFHRLAGPTDTQYF

j_gene: TRBJ2-7
len: 14
d_gene: TRBD2
v_gene: TRBV19
abundance: few
CDR3nt: TGTGCCAGTAGTACCGGGACTAGCGGATACGAGCAGTACTTC
CDR3aa: CASSTGTSGYEQYF